The rows below give T cell receptor beta chains drawn from one sample of a study of CD8 T cells in ankylosing spondylitis. From the 5' RACE reads, TCRdb called clonotypes with MiXCR, one entry per CDR3 protein. This sample has about 24,000 distinct CDR3 sequences; approximately 12% occur once, and the top ten carry under 40%. Sequenced sample: blood. These receptors originate from a male donor with ankylosing spondylitis or in good health (not recorded which). The CDR3 runs from the conserved cysteine through the conserved F or W. The order of the fields is V gene, D gene, J gene, clone size, CDR3 protein, CDR3 DNA. D genes are given only for firm matches. Clone size, where shown, is once, few, many, or a class for clones that have expanded.

TRBV24-1	TRBD1	TRBJ2-7	many	CATEDRATYEQYF	TGTGCCACAGAGGACAGGGCGACCTACGAGCAGTACTTC
TRBV28	NA	TRBJ1-1	NA	CASSLYIGNTEAFF	TGTGCCAGCAGTTTGTACATCGGGAACACTGAAGCTTTCTTT
TRBV6-2/TRBV6-3	NA	TRBJ2-1	many	CASTSDFLNEQFF	TGTGCCAGCACCTCGGACTTTTTGAATGAGCAGTTCTTC
TRBV28	NA	TRBJ1-5	many	CASSDYGGLAQHF	TGTGCCAGCAGTGATTATGGGGGTCTGGCCCAGCATTTT
TRBV7-9	NA	TRBJ2-1	many	CASSLEEQFF	TGTGCCAGCAGCTTAGAGGAGCAGTTCTTC
TRBV11-2	NA	TRBJ2-7	NA	CASSLMRVGSYEQYF	TGTGCCAGCAGTCTAATGCGGGTAGGGTCCTACGAGCAGTACTTC
TRBV11-2	NA	TRBJ2-7	NA	CASSLLYIGEQYF	TGTGCCAGCAGCTTATTGTATATCGGCGAGCAGTACTTC
TRBV12-3/TRBV12-4	NA	TRBJ2-5	many	CASSPSGDPKTQYF	TGTGCCAGCAGTCCTTCGGGGGATCCCAAGACCCAGTACTTC
TRBV2	NA	TRBJ2-2	few	CASSPRVARNTGELFF	TGTGCCAGCAGCCCCCGGGTAGCGAGGAACACCGGGGAGCTGTTTTTT
TRBV4-3	NA	TRBJ2-1	once	CASSQAAARSDEQFF	TGCGCCAGCAGCCAAGCGGCAGCCCGGTCCGATGAGCAGTTCTTC
TRBV15	NA	TRBJ2-5	few	CATSRGRSQETQYF	TGTGCCACCAGCAGAGGCAGGTCCCAAGAGACCCAGTACTTC
TRBV10-3	TRBD2	TRBJ2-3	few	CAMRTSGRTDTQYF	TGTGCCATGCGGACTAGCGGGAGAACAGATACGCAGTATTTT
TRBV7-6	NA	TRBJ2-3	few	CASSWGESTDTQYF	TGTGCCAGCAGCTGGGGGGAGTCCACAGATACGCAGTATTTT
TRBV28	NA	TRBJ1-4	many	CASSLWEPTRRQRTTNEKLFF	TGTGCCAGCAGTTTATGGGAACCGACAAGGCGACAACGAACAACTAATGAAAAACTGTTTTTT
TRBV7-3	TRBD2	TRBJ2-2	many	CASSLGAGVGTGELFF	TGTGCCAGCAGCTTAGGCGCGGGAGTGGGCACCGGGGAGCTGTTTTTT
TRBV6-2/TRBV6-3	TRBD2	TRBJ2-2	NA	CASSYSPSGRLTGELFF	TGTGCCAGCAGTTACTCCCCTAGCGGGAGATTAACCGGGGAGCTGTTTTTT
TRBV28	NA	TRBJ2-7	few	CASSALFGNLYEQYF	TGTGCCAGCAGTGCGCTATTCGGAAACCTCTACGAGCAGTACTTC
TRBV6-5	TRBD1	TRBJ1-1	NA	CASSLQGVHTEAFF	TGTGCCAGCAGCCTACAGGGGGTTCACACTGAAGCTTTCTTT
TRBV4-1	NA	TRBJ2-2	few	CASSLKIAANTGELFF	TGCGCCAGCTCCCTCAAAATAGCAGCGAACACCGGGGAGCTGTTTTTT
TRBV7-3	NA	TRBJ2-2	few	CASSRGQGTGELFF	TGTGCCAGCAGCCGTGGGCAGGGAACCGGGGAGCTGTTTTTT
TRBV9	NA	TRBJ2-3	many	CASSVGDRYTDTQYF	TGTGCCAGCAGCGTAGGAGACAGGTACACAGATACGCAGTATTTT
TRBV7-2	NA	TRBJ1-5	many	CASSLEGSSNQPQHF	TGTGCCAGCAGCTTAGAGGGTAGTAGCAATCAGCCCCAGCATTTT
TRBV11-2	NA	TRBJ2-1	many	CASSSFDEQFF	TGTGCCAGCAGCTCCTTCGATGAGCAGTTCTTC
TRBV5-1	NA	TRBJ2-1	NA	CASSLGLLNNEQFF	TGCGCCAGCAGCTTGGGGCTTCTAAACAATGAGCAGTTCTTC
TRBV10-3	NA	TRBJ1-1	many	CAISRVNTEAFF	TGTGCCATCAGCAGGGTGAACACTGAAGCTTTCTTT
TRBV28	NA	TRBJ2-2	many	CASSASGIRPRTNTGELFF	TGTGCCAGCAGTGCATCCGGGATAAGACCCCGAACCAACACCGGGGAGCTGTTTTTT
TRBV6-6	NA	TRBJ2-3	once	CASRSSWRTQFNTQYF	TGTGCCAGCAGAAGCTCCTGGCGTACACAGTTTAATACGCAGTATTTT
TRBV25-1	NA	TRBJ2-1	many	CASRAGTGLTSGEQFF	TGTGCCAGCAGGGCCGGGACAGGCCTAACTAGCGGGGAGCAGTTCTTC
TRBV12-3/TRBV12-4	TRBD2	TRBJ2-2	few	CASSLSGRDTGELFF	TGTGCCAGCAGTTTGAGCGGGAGAGATACCGGGGAGCTGTTTTTT
TRBV7-9	NA	TRBJ2-3	many	CASSLAGGTTDTQYF	TGTGCCAGCAGCTTAGCCGGAGGGACTACAGATACGCAGTATTTT
TRBV7-2	NA	TRBJ2-2	NA	CASSLAAGHGELFF	TGTGCCAGCAGCTTAGCGGCAGGGCACGGGGAGCTGTTTTTT
TRBV20-1	NA	TRBJ2-3	few	CSARVLGGSTDTQYF	TGCAGTGCTAGAGTGTTGGGGGGATCCACAGATACGCAGTATTTT
TRBV28	NA	TRBJ1-5	NA	CASSLLARRQPQHF	TGTGCCAGCAGTTTATTGGCCCGTCGGCAGCCCCAGCATTTT
TRBV25-1	NA	TRBJ1-4	many	CASSEPGPTNEKLFF	TGTGCCAGCAGTGAACCAGGGCCAACTAATGAAAAACTGTTTTTT
TRBV6-5	NA	TRBJ2-3	many	CASSPILSTDTQYF	TGTGCCAGCAGTCCCATCCTTAGCACAGATACGCAGTATTTT
TRBV7-2	TRBD2	TRBJ2-2	few	CASSLRAGEAGELFF	TGTGCCAGCAGCTTACGAGCGGGGGAGGCCGGGGAGCTGTTTTTT
TRBV20-1	NA	TRBJ1-4	many	CSARDSGHEAEKLFF	TGCAGTGCTAGAGATTCCGGGCATGAAGCTGAAAAACTGTTTTTT
TRBV10-2	TRBD2	TRBJ2-3	many	CASSDPRLASFHTQYF	TGCGCCAGCAGTGACCCCAGACTAGCATCTTTTCATACGCAGTATTTT
TRBV6-1	TRBD1	TRBJ1-1	few	CASRRQGGTEAFF	TGTGCCAGCAGAAGACAGGGAGGCACTGAAGCTTTCTTT
TRBV9	NA	TRBJ1-3	many	CASSPVSGNTIYF	TGTGCCAGCAGCCCAGTCTCTGGAAACACCATATATTTT